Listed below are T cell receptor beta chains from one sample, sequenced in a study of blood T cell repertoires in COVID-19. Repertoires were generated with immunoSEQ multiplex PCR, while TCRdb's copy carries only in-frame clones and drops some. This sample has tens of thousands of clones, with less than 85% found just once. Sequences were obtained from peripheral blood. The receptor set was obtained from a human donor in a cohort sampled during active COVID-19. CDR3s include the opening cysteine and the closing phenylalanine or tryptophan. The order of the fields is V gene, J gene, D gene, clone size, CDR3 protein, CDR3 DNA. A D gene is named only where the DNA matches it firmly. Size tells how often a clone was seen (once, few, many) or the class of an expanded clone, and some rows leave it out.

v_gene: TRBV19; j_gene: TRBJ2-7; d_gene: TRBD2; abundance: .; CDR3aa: CASTPGTSGSYEQYF; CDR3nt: TGTGCCAGTACCCCCGGGACTAGCGGGAGTTACGAGCAGTACTTC
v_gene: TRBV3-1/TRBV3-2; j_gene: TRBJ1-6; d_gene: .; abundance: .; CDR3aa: CASMDGDNSPLHF; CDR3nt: TGTGCCAGCATGGACGGGGATAATTCACCCCTCCACTTT
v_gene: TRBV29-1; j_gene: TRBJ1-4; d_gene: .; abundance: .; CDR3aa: CSVPSGGTNEKLFF; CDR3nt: TGCAGCGTCCCCTCGGGAGGGACTAATGAAAAACTGTTTTTT
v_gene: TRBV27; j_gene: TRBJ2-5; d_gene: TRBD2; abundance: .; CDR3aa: CASSLAPAGGGTQYF; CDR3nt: TGTGCCAGCAGTTTGGCTCCTGCGGGGGGCGGGACCCAGTACTTC
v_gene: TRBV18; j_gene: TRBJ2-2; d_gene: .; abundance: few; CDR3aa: CASSPEAGNTGELFF; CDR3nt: TGTGCCAGCTCACCGGAGGCAGGGAACACCGGGGAGCTGTTTTTT
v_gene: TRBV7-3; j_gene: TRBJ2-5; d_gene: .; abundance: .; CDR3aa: CASSLVAQETQYF; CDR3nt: TGTGCCAGCAGCTTAGTGGCCCAAGAGACCCAGTACTTC
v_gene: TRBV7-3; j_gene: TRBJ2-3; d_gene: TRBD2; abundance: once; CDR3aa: CASSVTSGDTQYF; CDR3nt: TGTGCCAGCAGCGTTACTAGCGGGGATACGCAGTATTTT
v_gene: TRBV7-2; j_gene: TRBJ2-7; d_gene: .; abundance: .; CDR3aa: CASSLQGAYEQYF; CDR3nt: TGTGCCAGCAGCTTACAGGGTGCCTACGAGCAGTACTTC
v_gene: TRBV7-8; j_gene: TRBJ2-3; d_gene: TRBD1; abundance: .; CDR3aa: CASSLVQGGSTDTQYF; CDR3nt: TGTGCCAGCAGCTTAGTACAGGGGGGAAGCACAGATACGCAGTATTTT
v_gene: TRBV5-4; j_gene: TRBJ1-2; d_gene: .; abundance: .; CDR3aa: CASSLGRGAGGYTF; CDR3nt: TGTGCCAGCAGCTTGGGTAGGGGAGCGGGTGGCTACACCTTC
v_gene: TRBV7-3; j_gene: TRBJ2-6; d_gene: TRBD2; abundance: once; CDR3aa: CASRSNLAGGRGNVLTF; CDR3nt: TGTGCCAGCAGATCGAACCTAGCGGGAGGGCGTGGCAACGTCCTGACTTTC
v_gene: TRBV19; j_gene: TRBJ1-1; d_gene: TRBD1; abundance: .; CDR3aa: CASSMRSPAGTGGPDTEAFF; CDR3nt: TGTGCCAGTAGTATGAGGTCCCCCGCAGGGACAGGGGGCCCCGACACTGAAGCTTTCTTT
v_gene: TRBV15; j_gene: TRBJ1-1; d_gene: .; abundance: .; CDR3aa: CATSRDPTGTEAFF; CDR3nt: TGTGCCACCAGCAGAGATCCTACAGGGACTGAAGCTTTCTTT
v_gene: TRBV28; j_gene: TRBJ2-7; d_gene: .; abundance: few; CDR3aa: CASSFISGRPYEQYF; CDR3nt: TGTGCCAGCAGTTTCATAAGTGGGAGGCCTTACGAGCAGTACTTC
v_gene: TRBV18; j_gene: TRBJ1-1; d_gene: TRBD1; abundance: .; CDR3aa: CASSPTGGNTEAFF; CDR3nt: TGTGCCAGCTCGCCGACAGGGGGCAACACTGAAGCTTTCTTT
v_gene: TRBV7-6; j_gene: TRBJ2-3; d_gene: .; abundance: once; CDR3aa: CASSLVGGPSTDTQYF; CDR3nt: TGTGCCAGCAGCTTAGTGGGGGGACCCAGCACAGATACGCAGTATTTT
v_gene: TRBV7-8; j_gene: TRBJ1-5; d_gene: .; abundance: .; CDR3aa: CASSFGGRDQPQHF; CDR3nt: TGTGCCAGCAGCTTTGGGGGCCGAGATCAGCCCCAGCATTTT
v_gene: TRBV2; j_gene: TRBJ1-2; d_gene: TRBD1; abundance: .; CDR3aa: CASSGQGTNYGYTF; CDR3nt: TGTGCCAGCAGTGGACAGGGGACTAACTATGGCTACACCTTC
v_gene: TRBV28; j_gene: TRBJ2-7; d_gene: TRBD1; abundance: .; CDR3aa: CASSLGPGTGYPREQYF; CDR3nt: TGTGCCAGCAGTTTAGGGCCCGGGACAGGGTACCCGAGGGAGCAGTACTTC
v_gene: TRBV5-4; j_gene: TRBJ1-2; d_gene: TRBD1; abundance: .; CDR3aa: CASSLRTGRARGYTF; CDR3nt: TGTGCCAGCAGCTTGCGGACAGGGCGGGCGCGGGGCTACACCTTC
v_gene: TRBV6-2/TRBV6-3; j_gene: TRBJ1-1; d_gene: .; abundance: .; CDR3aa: CASSYLPRGGREDTEAFF; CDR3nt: TGTGCCAGCAGTTACCTGCCTCGTGGGGGGAGGGAGGACACTGAAGCTTTCTTT
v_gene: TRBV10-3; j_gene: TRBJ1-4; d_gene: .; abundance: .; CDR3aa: CAISGGSGANEKLFF; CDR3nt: TGTGCCATCAGTGGAGGGAGCGGGGCTAATGAAAAACTGTTTTTT
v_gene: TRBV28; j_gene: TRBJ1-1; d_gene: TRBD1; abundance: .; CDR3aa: CASSVQGVNTEAFF; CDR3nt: TGTGCCAGCAGTGTACAGGGGGTGAACACTGAAGCTTTCTTT
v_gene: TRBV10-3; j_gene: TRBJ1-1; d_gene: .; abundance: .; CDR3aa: CAISGPRTENTEAFF; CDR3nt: TGTGCCATCAGCGGACCCCGGACAGAGAACACTGAAGCTTTCTTT
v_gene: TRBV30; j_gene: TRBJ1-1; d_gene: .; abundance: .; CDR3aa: CAWSSGDWITEAFF; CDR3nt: TGTGCCTGGAGTTCAGGGGATTGGATCACTGAAGCTTTCTTT
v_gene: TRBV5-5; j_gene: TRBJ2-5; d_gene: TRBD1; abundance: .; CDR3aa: CASSPADRGPPTQYF; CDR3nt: TGTGCCAGCAGCCCTGCCGACAGGGGGCCTCCGACCCAGTACTTC
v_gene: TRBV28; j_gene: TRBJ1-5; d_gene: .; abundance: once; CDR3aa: CASSLVQGSQPQHF; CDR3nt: TGTGCCAGCAGTTTGGTGCAGGGAAGTCAGCCCCAGCATTTT
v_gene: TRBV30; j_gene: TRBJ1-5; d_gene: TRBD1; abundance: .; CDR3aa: CAWSRGQEGTQPQHF; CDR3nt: TGTGCCTGGAGTCGGGGACAGGAGGGGACTCAGCCCCAGCATTTT
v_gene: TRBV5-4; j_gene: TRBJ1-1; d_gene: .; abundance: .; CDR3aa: CASSFTGRDTEAFF; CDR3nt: TGTGCCAGCAGCTTTACAGGGAGGGACACTGAAGCTTTCTTT
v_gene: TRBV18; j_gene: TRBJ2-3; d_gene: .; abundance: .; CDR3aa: CASSTLQDTQYF; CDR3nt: TGTGCCAGCTCAACGTTACAGGATACGCAGTATTTT
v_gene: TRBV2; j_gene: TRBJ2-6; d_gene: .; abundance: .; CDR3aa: CASSEKLSGANVLTF; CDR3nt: TGTGCCAGCAGTGAAAAGCTCTCTGGGGCCAACGTCCTGACTTTC
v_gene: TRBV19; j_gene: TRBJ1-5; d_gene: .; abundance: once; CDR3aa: CASSIPNQPQHF; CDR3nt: TGTGCCAGTAGTATCCCGAATCAGCCCCAGCATTTT
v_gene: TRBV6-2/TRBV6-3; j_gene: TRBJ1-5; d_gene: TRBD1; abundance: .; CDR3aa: CASSYLPGTGVGNQPQHF; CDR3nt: TGTGCCAGCAGTTACCTTCCCGGGACAGGGGTTGGTAATCAGCCCCAGCATTTT
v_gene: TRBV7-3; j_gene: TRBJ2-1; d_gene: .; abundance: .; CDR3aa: CASSRTQSSYNEQFF; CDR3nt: TGTGCCAGCAGCCGGACTCAAAGCTCCTACAATGAGCAGTTCTTC
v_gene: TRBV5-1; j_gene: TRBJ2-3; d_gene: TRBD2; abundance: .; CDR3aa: CASSWSSGGGTDTQYF; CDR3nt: TGCGCCAGCAGCTGGAGTAGCGGGGGAGGCACAGATACGCAGTATTTT
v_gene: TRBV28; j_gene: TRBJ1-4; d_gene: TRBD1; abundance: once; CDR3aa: CASSLGTGGVGANEKLFF; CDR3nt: TGTGCCAGCAGTTTAGGGACAGGGGGCGTGGGGGCTAATGAAAAACTGTTTTTT
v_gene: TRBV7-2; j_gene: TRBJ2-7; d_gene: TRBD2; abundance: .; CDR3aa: CASSIVGLAGGQFYEQYF; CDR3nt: TGTGCCAGCAGCATAGTGGGGCTAGCGGGGGGTCAGTTCTACGAGCAGTACTTC
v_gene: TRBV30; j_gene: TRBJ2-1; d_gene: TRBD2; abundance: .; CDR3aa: CAWSRLAANYNEQFF; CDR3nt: TGTGCCTGGAGTCGACTAGCGGCTAATTACAATGAGCAGTTCTTC